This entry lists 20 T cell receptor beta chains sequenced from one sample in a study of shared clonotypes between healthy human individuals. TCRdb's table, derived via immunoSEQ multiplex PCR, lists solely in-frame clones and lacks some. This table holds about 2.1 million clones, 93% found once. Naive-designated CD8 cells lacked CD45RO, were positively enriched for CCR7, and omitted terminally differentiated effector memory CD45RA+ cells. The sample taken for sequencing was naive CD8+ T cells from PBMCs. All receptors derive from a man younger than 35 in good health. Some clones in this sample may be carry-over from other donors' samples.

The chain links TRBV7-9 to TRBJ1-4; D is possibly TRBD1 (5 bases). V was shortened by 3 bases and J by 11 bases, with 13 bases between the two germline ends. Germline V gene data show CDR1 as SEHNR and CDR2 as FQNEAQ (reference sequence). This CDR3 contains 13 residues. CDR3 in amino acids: CASSFEGWEKLFF. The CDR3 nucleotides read TGTGCCAGCAGCTTTGAGGGGTGGGAGAAACTGTTTTTT. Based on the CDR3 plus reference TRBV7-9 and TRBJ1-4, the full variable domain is DTGVSQNPRHKITKRGQNVTFRCDPISEHNRLYWYRQTLGQGPEFLTYFQNEAQLEKSRLLSDRFSAERPKGSFSTLEIQRTEQGDSAMYLCASSFEGWEKLFFGSGTQLSVL.

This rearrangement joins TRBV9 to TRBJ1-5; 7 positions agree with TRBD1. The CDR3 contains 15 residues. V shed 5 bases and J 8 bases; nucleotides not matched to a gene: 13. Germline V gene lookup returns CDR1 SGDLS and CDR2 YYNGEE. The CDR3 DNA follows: TGTGCCAGCAGTTATACAGGGGCTGGAATGGAGCCCCAGCATTTT. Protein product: CASSYTGAGMEPQHF.

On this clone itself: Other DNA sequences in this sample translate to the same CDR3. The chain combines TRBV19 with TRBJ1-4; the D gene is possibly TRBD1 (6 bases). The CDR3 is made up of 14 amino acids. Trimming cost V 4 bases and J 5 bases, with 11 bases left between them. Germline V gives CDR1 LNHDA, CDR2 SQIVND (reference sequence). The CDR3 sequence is CASSTTGRNEKLFF. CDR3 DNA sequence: TGTGCCAGTAGTACCACAGGGAGGAATGAAAAACTGTTTTTT.

CDR3 loop: CSVDLASDRDRYHTDTQYF. The CDR3 DNA sequence: TGCAGCGTTGATCTCGCTTCGGACAGGGACCGCTATCATACAGATACGCAGTATTTT. The V gene is TRBV29-1, the J gene TRBJ2-3, with TRBD1 matching over 8 bases. The germline gives CDR1 SQVTM, CDR2 ANQGSEA. J lost 3 bases, V lost 3 bases, and 20 bases had no gene match. This CDR3 is 19 amino acids long.

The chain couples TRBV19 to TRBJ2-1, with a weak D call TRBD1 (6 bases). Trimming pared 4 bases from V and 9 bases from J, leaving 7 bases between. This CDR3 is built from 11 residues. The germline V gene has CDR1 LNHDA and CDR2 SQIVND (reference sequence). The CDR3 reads CASSSRGEQFF. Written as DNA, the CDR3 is TGTGCCAGTAGTAGCAGGGGTGAGCAGTTCTTC. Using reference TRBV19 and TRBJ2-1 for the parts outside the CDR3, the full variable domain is DGGITQSPKYLFRKEGQNVTLSCEQNLNHDAMYWYRQDPGQGLRLIYYSQIVNDFQKGDIAEGYSVSREKKESFPLTVTSAQKNPTAFYLCASSSRGEQFFGPGTRLTVL.

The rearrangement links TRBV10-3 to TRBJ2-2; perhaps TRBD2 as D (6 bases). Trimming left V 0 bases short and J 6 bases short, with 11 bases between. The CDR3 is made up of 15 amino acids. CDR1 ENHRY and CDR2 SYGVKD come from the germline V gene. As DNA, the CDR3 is TGTGCCATCAGTGAGTCGACCTGGGGGGCCGGGGAGCTGTTTTTT. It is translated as CAISESTWGAGELFF.

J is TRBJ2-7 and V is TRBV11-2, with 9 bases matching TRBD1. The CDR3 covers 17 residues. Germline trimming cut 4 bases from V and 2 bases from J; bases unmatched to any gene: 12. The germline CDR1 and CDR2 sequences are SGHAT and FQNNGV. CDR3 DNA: TGTGCCAGCAGCTCCCGCTCCGGGACAGGGCTCCCCTACGAGCAGTACTTC. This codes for CASSSRSGTGLPYEQYF.

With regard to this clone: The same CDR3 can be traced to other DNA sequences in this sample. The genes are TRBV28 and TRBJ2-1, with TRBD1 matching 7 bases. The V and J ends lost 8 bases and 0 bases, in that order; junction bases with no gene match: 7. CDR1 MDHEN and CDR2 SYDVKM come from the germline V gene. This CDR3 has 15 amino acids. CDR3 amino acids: CASSRGYSSYNEQFF. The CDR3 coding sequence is TGTGCCAGCTCCAGGGGGTATAGCTCCTACAATGAGCAGTTCTTC.

CDR3 bases: TGCGCCAGCAGACCCCTAGACAGCTTAGCCAAAAACATTCAGTACTTC. Translating gives CASRPLDSLAKNIQYF. V and J are TRBV10-1 and TRBJ2-4; the D gene is possibly TRBD1 (5 bases). The CDR3 runs 16 residues. The germline gives CDR1 WNHNN, CDR2 SYGVQD (reference sequence). Trimming removed 6 bases at V and 0 bases at J, with 15 bases between.

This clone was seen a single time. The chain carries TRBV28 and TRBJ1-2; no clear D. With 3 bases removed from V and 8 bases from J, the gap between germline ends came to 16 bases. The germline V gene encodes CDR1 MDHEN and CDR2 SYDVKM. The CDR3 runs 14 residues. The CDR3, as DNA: TGTGCCAGCAGTTTCTCTCCGGGTCCAACCGGCTACACCTTC. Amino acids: CASSFSPGPTGYTF.

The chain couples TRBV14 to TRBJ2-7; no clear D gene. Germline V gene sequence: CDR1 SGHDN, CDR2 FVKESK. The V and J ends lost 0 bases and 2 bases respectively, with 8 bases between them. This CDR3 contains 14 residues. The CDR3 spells CASSQDWLAYEQYF. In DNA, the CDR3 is TGTGCCAGCAGCCAAGATTGGCTAGCCTACGAGCAGTACTTC.

CDR3 sequence: CASSMGGLQPQHF. CDR3 nucleotide sequence: TGTGCCAGCAGCATGGGGGGCCTTCAGCCCCAGCATTTT. The chain uses TRBV7-9 and TRBJ1-5; maybe TRBD1 (6 bases). Per germline, CDR1 SEHNR and CDR2 FQNEAQ (reference sequence). The CDR3 totals 13 residues. V lost 5 bases, J lost 6 bases, and 11 bases lay in between.

CDR3 bases: TGCGCCAGCAGCCAAGATCCCATAGGAATAGGTTATGGCTACACCTTC. Residues: CASSQDPIGIGYGYTF. The rearrangement uses TRBV4-1 and TRBJ1-2; D ambiguous. CDR1 is MGHRA and CDR2 is YSYEKL in the germline V gene. V lost 0 bases and J lost 5, with 16 bases in between. The CDR3 consists of 16 residues.

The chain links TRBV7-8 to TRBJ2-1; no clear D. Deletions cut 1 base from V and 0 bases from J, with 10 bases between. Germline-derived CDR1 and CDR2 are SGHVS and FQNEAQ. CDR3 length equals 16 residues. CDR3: CASSLGAPSSYNEQFF. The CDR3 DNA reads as TGTGCCAGCAGCTTAGGGGCGCCGAGCTCCTACAATGAGCAGTTCTTC.

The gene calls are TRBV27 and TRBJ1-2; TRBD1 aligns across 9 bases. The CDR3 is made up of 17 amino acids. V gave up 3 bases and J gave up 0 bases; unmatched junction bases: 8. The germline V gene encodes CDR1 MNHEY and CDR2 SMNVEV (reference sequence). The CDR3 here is CASSFWTGADANYGYTF. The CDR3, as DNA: TGTGCCAGCAGTTTTTGGACAGGGGCAGATGCTAACTATGGCTACACCTTC.

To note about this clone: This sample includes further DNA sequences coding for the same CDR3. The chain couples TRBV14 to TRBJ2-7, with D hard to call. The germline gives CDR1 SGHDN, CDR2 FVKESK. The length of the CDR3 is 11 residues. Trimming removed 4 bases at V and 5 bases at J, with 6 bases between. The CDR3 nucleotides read TGTGCCAGCAGCCCCGGCCACGAGCAGTACTTC. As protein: CASSPGHEQYF.

Here the CDR3 DNA reads TGTGCCAGCAGCCTTAAAGGCGGGGGTACCGGGGAGCTGTTTTTT. It encodes CASSLKGGGTGELFF. This chain links TRBV9 with TRBJ2-2, with TRBD2 identical over 7 bases. The V segment lost 4 bases and the J segment 5 bases; nucleotides outside the gene matches: 8. In germline, CDR1 is SGDLS, CDR2 YYNGEE. CDR3 length equals 15 residues.

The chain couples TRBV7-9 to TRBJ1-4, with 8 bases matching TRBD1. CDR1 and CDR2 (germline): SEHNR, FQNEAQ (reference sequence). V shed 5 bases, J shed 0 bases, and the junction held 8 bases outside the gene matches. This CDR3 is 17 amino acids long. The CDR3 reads CASSEPGQEATNEKLFF. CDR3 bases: TGTGCCAGCAGCGAACCGGGACAGGAGGCAACTAATGAAAAACTGTTTTTT.

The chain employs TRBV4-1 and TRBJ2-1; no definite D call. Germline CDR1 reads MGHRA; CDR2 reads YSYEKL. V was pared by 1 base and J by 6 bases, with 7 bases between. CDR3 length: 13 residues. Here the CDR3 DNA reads TGCGCCAGCAGCCAAGTCGATGCCAATGAGCAGTTCTTC. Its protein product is CASSQVDANEQFF.

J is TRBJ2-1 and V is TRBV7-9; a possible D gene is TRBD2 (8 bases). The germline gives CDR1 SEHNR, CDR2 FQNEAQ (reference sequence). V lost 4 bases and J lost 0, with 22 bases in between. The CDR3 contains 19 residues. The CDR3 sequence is CASSSRQGESGSSYNEQFF. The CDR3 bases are TGTGCCAGCAGCTCAAGGCAGGGGGAAAGCGGGAGCTCCTACAATGAGCAGTTCTTC.